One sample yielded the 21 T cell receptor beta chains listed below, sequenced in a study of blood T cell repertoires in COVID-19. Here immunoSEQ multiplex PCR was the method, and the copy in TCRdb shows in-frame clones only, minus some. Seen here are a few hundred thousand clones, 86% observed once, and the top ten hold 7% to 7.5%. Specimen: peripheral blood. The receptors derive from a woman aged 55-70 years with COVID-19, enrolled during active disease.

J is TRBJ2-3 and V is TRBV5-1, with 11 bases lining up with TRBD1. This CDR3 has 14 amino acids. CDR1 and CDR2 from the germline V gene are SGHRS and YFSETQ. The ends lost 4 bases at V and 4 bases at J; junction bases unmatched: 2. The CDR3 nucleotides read TGCGCCAGCAGCCCGGGACAGGGGGCAGATACGCAGTATTTT. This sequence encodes CASSPGQGADTQYF.

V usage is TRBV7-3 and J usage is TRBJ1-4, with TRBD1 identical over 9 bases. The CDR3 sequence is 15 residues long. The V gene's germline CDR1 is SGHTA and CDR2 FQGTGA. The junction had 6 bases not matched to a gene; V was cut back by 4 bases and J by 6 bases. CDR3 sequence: CASSSRDRADEKLFF. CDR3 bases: TGTGCCAGCAGCTCCCGGGACAGGGCTGATGAAAAACTGTTTTTT. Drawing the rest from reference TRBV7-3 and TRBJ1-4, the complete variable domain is GAGVSQTPSNKVTEKGKYVELRCDPISGHTALYWYRQSLGQGPEFLIYFQGTGAADDSGLPNDRFFAVRPEGSVSTLKIQRTERGDSAVYLCASSSRDRADEKLFFGSGTQLSVL.

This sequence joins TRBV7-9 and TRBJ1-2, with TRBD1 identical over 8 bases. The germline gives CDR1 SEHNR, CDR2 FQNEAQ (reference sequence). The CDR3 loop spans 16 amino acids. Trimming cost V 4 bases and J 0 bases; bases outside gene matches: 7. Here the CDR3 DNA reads TGTGCCAGCAGCTCCACCGACAGGGGACCTAACTATGGCTACACCTTC. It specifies CASSSTDRGPNYGYTF.

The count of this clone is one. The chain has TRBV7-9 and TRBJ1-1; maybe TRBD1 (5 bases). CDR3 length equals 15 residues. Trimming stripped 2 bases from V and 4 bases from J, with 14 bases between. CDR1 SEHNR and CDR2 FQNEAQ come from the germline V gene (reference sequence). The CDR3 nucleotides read TGTGCCAGCAGCTTACTGCAGGGTCGGGCCACTGAAGCTTTCTTT. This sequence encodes CASSLLQGRATEAFF.

The chain's CDR3 is CAWSRGVDTQYF. The CDR3 coding sequence is TGTGCCTGGAGTAGGGGCGTCGATACGCAGTATTTT. The chain uses TRBV30 and TRBJ2-3; the D gene is possibly TRBD1 (5 bases). The CDR3 consists of 12 residues. V shed 2 bases and J shed 6 bases, with 9 bases lying between them. Germline V lookup: CDR1 GTSNPN, CDR2 SVGIG (reference sequence).

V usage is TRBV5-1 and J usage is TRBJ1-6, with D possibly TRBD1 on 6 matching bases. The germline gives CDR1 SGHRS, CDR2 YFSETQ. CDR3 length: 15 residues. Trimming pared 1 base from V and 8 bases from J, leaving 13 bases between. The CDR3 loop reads CASSLSQGKYSPLHF. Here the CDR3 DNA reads TGCGCCAGCAGCTTGTCGCAGGGGAAGTATTCACCCCTCCACTTT.

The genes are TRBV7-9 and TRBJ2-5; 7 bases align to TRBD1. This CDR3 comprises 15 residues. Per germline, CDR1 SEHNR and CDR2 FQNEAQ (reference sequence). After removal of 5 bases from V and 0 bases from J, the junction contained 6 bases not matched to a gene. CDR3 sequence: CASSHPGTDQETQYF. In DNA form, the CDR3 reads TGTGCCAGCAGCCACCCGGGGACAGACCAAGAGACCCAGTACTTC.

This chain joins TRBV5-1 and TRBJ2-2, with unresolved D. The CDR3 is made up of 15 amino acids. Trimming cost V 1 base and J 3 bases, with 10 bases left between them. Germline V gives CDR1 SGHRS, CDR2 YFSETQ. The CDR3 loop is CASSLSQAYTGELFF. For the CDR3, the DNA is TGCGCCAGCAGCTTGAGTCAGGCTTACACCGGGGAGCTGTTTTTT. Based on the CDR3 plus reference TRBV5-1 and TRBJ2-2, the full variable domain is KAGVTQTPRYLIKTRGQQVTLSCSPISGHRSVSWYQQTPGQGLQFLFEYFSETQRNKGNFPGRFSGRQFSNSRSEMNVSTLELGDSALYLCASSLSQAYTGELFFGEGSRLTVL.

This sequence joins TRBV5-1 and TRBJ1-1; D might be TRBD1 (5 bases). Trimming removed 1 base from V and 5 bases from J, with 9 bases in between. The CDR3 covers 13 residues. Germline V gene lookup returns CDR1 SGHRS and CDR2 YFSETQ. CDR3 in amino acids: CASSLPQGTEAFF. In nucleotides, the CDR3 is TGCGCCAGCAGCTTGCCGCAGGGAACTGAAGCTTTCTTT.

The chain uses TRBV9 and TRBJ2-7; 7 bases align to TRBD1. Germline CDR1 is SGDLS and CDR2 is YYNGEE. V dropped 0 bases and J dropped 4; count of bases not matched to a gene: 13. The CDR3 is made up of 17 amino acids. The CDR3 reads CASSVEPPRQGRYEQYF. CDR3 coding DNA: TGTGCCAGCAGCGTAGAACCCCCCCGACAGGGTAGATACGAGCAGTACTTC.

CDR3 loop: CAINPGVGYTF. CDR3 nucleotide sequence: TGTGCCATCAACCCAGGGGTCGGCTACACCTTC. The chain combines TRBV10-3 with TRBJ1-2; a weak D match, TRBD1 (6 bases). The CDR3 totals 11 residues. The V end lost 7 bases, the J end lost 8 bases, and 11 bases lay between the germline ends. Germline V gene sequence: CDR1 ENHRY, CDR2 SYGVKD.

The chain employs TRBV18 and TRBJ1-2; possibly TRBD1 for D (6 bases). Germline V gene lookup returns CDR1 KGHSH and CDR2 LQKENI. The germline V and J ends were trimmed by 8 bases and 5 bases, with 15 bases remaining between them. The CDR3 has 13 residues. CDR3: CASRTDDPYGYTF. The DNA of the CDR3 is TGTGCCAGCAGGACAGACGACCCTTATGGCTACACCTTC.

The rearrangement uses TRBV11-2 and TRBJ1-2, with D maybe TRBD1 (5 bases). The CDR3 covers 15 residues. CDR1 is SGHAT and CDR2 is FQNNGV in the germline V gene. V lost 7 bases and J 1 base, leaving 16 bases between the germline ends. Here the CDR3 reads CASNSGHLYNYGYTF. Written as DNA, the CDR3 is TGTGCCAGCAACTCCGGACACCTCTATAACTATGGCTACACCTTC.

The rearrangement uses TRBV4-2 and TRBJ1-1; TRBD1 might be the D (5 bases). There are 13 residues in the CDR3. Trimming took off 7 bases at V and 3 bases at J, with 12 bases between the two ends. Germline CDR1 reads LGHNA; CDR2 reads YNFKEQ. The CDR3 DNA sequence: TGTGCCAGCACCGGGGGGTATCACACTGAAGCTTTCTTT. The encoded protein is CASTGGYHTEAFF.

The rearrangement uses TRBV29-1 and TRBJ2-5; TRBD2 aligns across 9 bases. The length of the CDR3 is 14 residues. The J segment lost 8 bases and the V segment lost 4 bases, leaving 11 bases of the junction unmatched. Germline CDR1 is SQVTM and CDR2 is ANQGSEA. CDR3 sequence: CSVVGGGAFQTQYF. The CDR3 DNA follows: TGCAGCGTTGTTGGCGGGGGGGCGTTCCAAACCCAGTACTTC.

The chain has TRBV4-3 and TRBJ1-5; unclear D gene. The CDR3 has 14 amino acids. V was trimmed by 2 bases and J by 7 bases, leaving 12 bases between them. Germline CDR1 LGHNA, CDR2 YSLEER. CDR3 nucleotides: TGCGCCAGCAGCCAAACCAGGTACGACCAGCCCCAGCATTTT. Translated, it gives CASSQTRYDQPQHF.

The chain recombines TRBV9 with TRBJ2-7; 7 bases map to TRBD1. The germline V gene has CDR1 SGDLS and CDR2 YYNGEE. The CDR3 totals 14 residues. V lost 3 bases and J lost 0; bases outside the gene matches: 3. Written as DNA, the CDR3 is TGTGCCAGCAGCGAGGGACAGCACTCCTACGAGCAGTACTTC. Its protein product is CASSEGQHSYEQYF.

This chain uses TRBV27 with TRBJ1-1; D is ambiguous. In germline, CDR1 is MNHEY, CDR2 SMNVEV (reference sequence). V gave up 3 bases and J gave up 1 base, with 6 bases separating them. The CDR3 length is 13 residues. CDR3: CASSLSWNTEAFF. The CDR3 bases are TGTGCCAGCAGTTTGAGTTGGAACACTGAAGCTTTCTTT.

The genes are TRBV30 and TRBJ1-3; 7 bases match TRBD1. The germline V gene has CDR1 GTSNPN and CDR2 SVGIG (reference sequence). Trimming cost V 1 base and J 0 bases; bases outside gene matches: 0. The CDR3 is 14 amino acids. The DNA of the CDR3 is TGTGCCTGGAGTGCAGGGGGCTCTGGAAACACCATATATTTT. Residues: CAWSAGGSGNTIYF. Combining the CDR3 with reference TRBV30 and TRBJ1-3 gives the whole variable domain SQTIHQWPATLVQPVGSPLSLECTVEGTSNPNLYWYRQAAGRGLQLLFYSVGIGQISSEVPQNLSASRPQDRQFILSSKKLLLSDSGFYLCAWSAGGSGNTIYFGEGSWLTVV.

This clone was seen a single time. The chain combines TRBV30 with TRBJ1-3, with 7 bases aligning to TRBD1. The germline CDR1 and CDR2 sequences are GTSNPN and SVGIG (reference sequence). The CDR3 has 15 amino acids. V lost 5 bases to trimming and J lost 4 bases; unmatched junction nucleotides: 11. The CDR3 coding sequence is TGTGCCTGGGACAGGGACGGTAATAGGGGAAACACCATATATTTT. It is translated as CAWDRDGNRGNTIYF.

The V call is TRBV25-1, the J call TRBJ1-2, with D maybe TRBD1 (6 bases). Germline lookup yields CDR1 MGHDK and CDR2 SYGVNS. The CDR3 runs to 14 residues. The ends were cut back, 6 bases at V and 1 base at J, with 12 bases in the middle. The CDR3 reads CASRGTGINYGYTF. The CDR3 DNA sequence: TGTGCCAGCAGGGGAACAGGGATTAACTATGGCTACACCTTC.